Detailed here is one TCR beta chain. Its specific antigen is unknown. Per-nucleotide qualities are absent, and no much larger clonotype sits a single base away. To prepare the library, the immunoSEQ multiplex PCR assay was applied. TCRdb re-hosts the immuneACCESS table, in-frame sequences only. Its copies lack some clones; in the studies checked, an unresolved V gene accounts for under half of them, and the cause for the rest is not known. The sample contains 95,000 or so clones, about 95% of them found a single time. The top ten clonotypes cover roughly 0.33% of the sample. The sample comes from a study of technical replicates of blood from several donors listed by TCRdb under 2017. As encoded in the germline V gene, CDR1 is SGHVS while CDR2 is FQNEAQ. At the junction V is shortened by 5 bases and J by 9 bases; bases outside the gene matches: 5. The CDR3 spans 13 residues, from the cysteine through the phenylalanine. Here the CDR3 DNA is all that survives: 39 bases in frame from base 1.

The sequence derives from a human donor in good health. The sequenced sample was T cells isolated from PBMCs. The sequence joins TRBV7-8 to TRBJ2-1, with 9 bases in between that match TRBD2. The CDR3 corresponds to CASSILTSGEQFF. The nucleotides are TGTGCCAGCAGCATACTGACTAGCGGTGAGCAGTTCTTC. Joined to the reference TRBV7-8 and TRBJ2-1 proteins, this CDR3 gives the full variable domain: GAGVSQSPRYKVAKRGQDVALRCDPISGHVSLFWYQQALGQGPEFLTYFQNEAQLDKSGLPSDRFFAERPEGSVSTLKIQRTQQEDSAVYLCASSILTSGEQFFGPGTRLTVL.